These 16 T cell receptor beta chains originate from one sample sequenced in a study of shared clonotypes between healthy human individuals. The protocol was immunoSEQ multiplex PCR, while the TCRdb copy is restricted to in-frame clones and leaves out a portion. The profile shows around 1,000,000 clones, 77% of them singletons. Sample: memory CD4+ T cells from PBMCs. As to subset: CD45RA-negative fraction. Receptors were obtained from a man between 18 and 35 years old in good health. Some clones in this sample may be carry-over from other donors' samples.

The J gene is TRBJ2-5, the V gene TRBV5-1; D call uncertain. Trimming took off 0 bases at V and 7 bases at J, with 13 bases between the two ends. The germline V gene encodes CDR1 SGHRS and CDR2 YFSETQ. This CDR3 contains 14 residues. This CDR3 reads CASSLGGPLGTQYF. The CDR3, as DNA: TGCGCCAGCAGCTTGGGCGGCCCCTTGGGGACCCAGTACTTC.

V is TRBV9 and J is TRBJ2-7; TRBD2 aligns across 15 bases. Germline V CDR1 and CDR2: SGDLS, YYNGEE. The J segment lost 4 bases and the V segment lost 4 bases, leaving 12 bases of the junction unmatched. This CDR3 has 18 amino acids. CDR3 amino acids: CASSISSGTSGRFYEQYF. The CDR3 DNA is TGTGCCAGCAGCATTTCATCGGGGACTAGCGGGAGGTTTTACGAGCAGTACTTC.

The chain employs TRBV28 and TRBJ1-2, with 8 positions matching TRBD1. The germline V gene has CDR1 MDHEN and CDR2 SYDVKM. CDR3 length equals 13 residues. After removal of 8 bases from V and 6 bases from J, the junction contained 8 bases not matched to a gene. The CDR3 nucleotides read TGTGCCAGCGCCACACCAGGGGGCGATGGCTACACCTTC. Protein: CASATPGGDGYTF.

The chain links TRBV18 to TRBJ1-1; 7 bases are a match to TRBD1. The V and J ends lost 0 bases and 1 base, in that order; junction bases with no gene match: 2. This CDR3 is built from 15 residues. Germline values: CDR1 KGHSH, CDR2 LQKENI. The CDR3 DNA is TGTGCCAGCTCACCACCAGGGGGCGCGAACACTGAAGCTTTCTTT. It encodes CASSPPGGANTEAFF.

This rearrangement joins TRBV7-8 to TRBJ2-2; perhaps TRBD2 as D (5 bases). The length of the CDR3 is 16 residues. Trimming shortened V by 5 bases and J by 6 bases, and 19 bases separated the two germline ends. Germline V gene sequence: CDR1 SGHVS, CDR2 FQNEAQ. CDR3 in amino acids: CASSPGAAIGAGELFF. In DNA form, the CDR3 reads TGTGCCAGCAGCCCTGGCGCGGCCATCGGGGCCGGGGAGCTGTTTTTT.

V and J are TRBV4-3 and TRBJ1-1; the match to TRBD1 covers 8 bases. Germline CDR1 LGHNA, CDR2 YSLEER. The CDR3 runs 16 residues. V shed 0 bases and J 5 bases; nucleotides not matched to a gene: 8. The CDR3 DNA is TGCGCCAGCAGCCAAGATTATGGCAGGGGGCTTACTGAAGCTTTCTTT. It translates to CASSQDYGRGLTEAFF.

The V gene is TRBV5-6, the J gene TRBJ2-2; D may correspond to TRBD1 or TRBD2 (6 bases each). The CDR3 runs to 16 residues. V gave up 2 bases and J gave up 3 bases, with 14 bases separating them. Germline V gene data show CDR1 as SGHDT and CDR2 as YYEEEE. CDR3 in DNA: TGTGCCAGCAGCTTAGTTTTCGGGGGCGACACCGGGGAGCTGTTTTTT. This sequence encodes CASSLVFGGDTGELFF.

This rearrangement joins TRBV4-3 to TRBJ2-3; D perhaps matches TRBD2 (6 bases). CDR3 length: 15 residues. The germline V and J ends were trimmed by 0 bases and 6 bases, with 13 bases remaining between them. Looked up from germline, CDR1 is LGHNA and CDR2 is YSLEER. The CDR3 DNA reads TGCGCCAGCAGCCAAGAAACCTGGAGGGAGGATACGCAGTATTTT. It encodes CASSQETWREDTQYF.

The rearrangement joins TRBV6-5 to TRBJ1-2; 7 nucleotides agree with TRBD1. CDR3 size: 14 residues. Germline V gene lookup returns CDR1 MNHEY and CDR2 SVGAGI. V dropped 1 base and J dropped 8; count of bases not matched to a gene: 7. Here the CDR3 reads CASSYFGTVGGYTF. The CDR3 bases are TGTGCCAGCAGTTACTTTGGGACAGTGGGCGGCTACACCTTC.

The V call is TRBV5-1, the J call TRBJ1-1; a weak D match, TRBD1 (6 bases). V was trimmed by 0 bases and J by 4 bases, leaving 10 bases between them. The CDR3 covers 14 residues. From germline, CDR1 is SGHRS and CDR2 YFSETQ. This chain's CDR3 is CASSLVKGGTEAFF. The CDR3 nucleotides read TGCGCCAGCAGCTTGGTTAAAGGGGGCACTGAAGCTTTCTTT.

V gene TRBV4-3 combines with J gene TRBJ1-2; no clear D. Deletions cut 4 bases from V and 5 bases from J, with 14 bases between. The germline gives CDR1 LGHNA, CDR2 YSLEER. This CDR3 contains 14 residues. The CDR3 DNA is TGCGCCAGCAGCCGCTCGGAGGGCAGTTATGGCTACACCTTC. Its translation is CASSRSEGSYGYTF.

This clone occurred a few times. J is TRBJ2-7 and V is TRBV19, with D uncertain. The germline V gene has CDR1 LNHDA and CDR2 SQIVND (reference sequence). Trimming took off 2 bases at V and 3 bases at J, with 14 bases between the two ends. This CDR3 region has 15 residues. The CDR3 nucleotides are TGTGCCAGTAGTATATCGGTCTCGGCAGGCTACGAGCAGTACTTC. This sequence encodes CASSISVSAGYEQYF.

Remarks on this clone: A far larger clone is a single base away, which makes a read error likely. The CDR3 region has the DNA TGTGCCAGCAGTGAAGGAGCGACAAGCTCCTACGAGCAGTACTTC. Encoded protein: CASSEGATSSYEQYF. The chain links TRBV6-1 to TRBJ2-7, with D unresolved. CDR1 and CDR2 from the germline V gene are MNHNS and SASEGT. V was cut by 1 base and J by 0 bases, with 10 bases left in between. The CDR3 consists of 15 residues.

This chain links TRBV19 with TRBJ1-1; D perhaps matches TRBD1 (5 bases). CDR3 length equals 14 residues. Trimming took 1 base from V and 3 from J, leaving 9 bases between them. CDR1 and CDR2 from the germline V gene are LNHDA and SQIVND (reference sequence). The CDR3 loop reads CASSIGGGDTEAFF. The DNA for the CDR3 is TGTGCCAGTAGTATAGGGGGAGGGGACACTGAAGCTTTCTTT.

The chain combines TRBV5-1 with TRBJ2-3; 8 bases agree with TRBD2. The germline V gene has CDR1 SGHRS and CDR2 YFSETQ. This CDR3 is built from 13 residues. Germline trimming cut 4 bases from V and 6 bases from J; bases unmatched to any gene: 4. The DNA for the CDR3 is TGCGCCAGCAGCGGCGGGAGGTCTGATACGCAGTATTTT. Amino acid sequence: CASSGGRSDTQYF.

The chain recombines TRBV6-1 with TRBJ2-7; TRBD2 agrees at 10 bases. The CDR3 runs to 14 residues. V dropped 7 bases and J dropped 0; count of bases not matched to a gene: 3. Germline V gives CDR1 MNHNS, CDR2 SASEGT. DNA for the CDR3: TGTGCCAGCAAATTAGCGGGAGGCTCCTACGAGCAGTACTTC. It encodes CASKLAGGSYEQYF.